These 32 T cell receptor beta chains were all obtained from the same sample, sequenced in a study of low-dose radiotherapy and immunotherapy resistance in tumors. First-strand cDNA used TRAV- and TRBV-specific primers, covering alpha and beta chains. TCRs underwent 20 PCR cycles of amplification with a constant-region primer and V-primer adapter. Each CDR3 protein gets one entry after TCRdb re-called the reads with MiXCR. The sample lists roughly 14,000 distinct CDR3 sequences, 60% occurring once. Source of these receptors: a human donor with advanced metastatic prostate, ovarian, gallbladder or colorectal cancer (not recorded which). This table probably holds off-target reads from a library built for another chain.

The chain joins TRBV11-2 to TRBJ2-6; D gene uncertain. The CDR3 runs 18 residues. V shed 1 base and J shed 4 bases, with 17 bases lying between them. Germline V gives CDR1 SGHAT, CDR2 FQNNGV. CDR3 nucleotides: TGTGCCAGCAGCTTAGTGGGAACTCCCACGGCAGGGGCCAACGTCCTGACTTTC. It codes for CASSLVGTPTAGANVLTF.

The V gene is TRBV6-8, the J gene TRBJ1-6, with TRBD1 identical over 9 bases. V trimming: 5 bases; J trimming: 4 bases; junction bases outside the gene matches: 9. The CDR3 loop spans 17 amino acids. CDR1 MNHGY and CDR2 SAAAGT come from the germline V gene. The CDR3 coding sequence is TGTGCCAGCAGTCTGCAGGGACAGGGAGGTTATAATTCACCCCTCCACTTT. Encoded protein: CASSLQGQGGYNSPLHF.

This clonotype is deemed medium-sized (0.01 to 0.1%). This rearrangement joins TRBV5-4 to TRBJ2-1, with TRBD2 matching over 9 bases. In germline, CDR1 is SGHNT, CDR2 YYREEE (reference sequence). V lost 1 base, J lost 7 bases, and 3 bases stayed unmatched. The CDR3 consists of 14 residues. The DNA for the CDR3 is TGTGCCAGCAGCTTGCGTCTAGCGGGAAATGAGCAGTTCTTC. Its protein product is CASSLRLAGNEQFF. The whole variable domain, remainder taken from reference TRBV5-4 and TRBJ2-1, is ETGVTQSPTHLIKTRGQQVTLRCSSQSGHNTVSWYQQALGQGPQFIFQYYREEENGRGNFPPRFSGLQFPNYSSELNVNALELDDSALYLCASSLRLAGNEQFFGPGTRLTVL.

On this clonotype: The junction departs from the called germline gene at one end, perhaps through a read error. The genes are TRBV12-3 or TRBV12-4 and TRBJ2-4, with D possibly TRBD1 on 5 matching bases. The CDR3 consists of 12 residues. The CDR3 nucleotides read TGTTCCAGCAGTTTAGCAGGGAACATTCAGTACTTC. It is translated as CSSSLAGNIQYF.

This chain connects TRBV28 to TRBJ2-2, with TRBD2 matching 7 bases. The CDR3 is 17 residues long. V shed 6 bases and J 2 bases; nucleotides not matched to a gene: 12. Per germline, CDR1 MDHEN and CDR2 SYDVKM. The CDR3 sequence: CASSPSWGGGNTGELFF. Here the CDR3 DNA reads TGTGCCAGCAGCCCCTCGTGGGGCGGGGGAAACACCGGGGAGCTGTTTTTT.

The chain employs TRBV2 and TRBJ2-2; D remains ambiguous. The CDR3 contains 15 residues. Germline assignment: CDR1 SNHLY and CDR2 FYNNEI. Trimming took 7 bases from V and 1 from J, leaving 13 bases between them. In nucleotides, the CDR3 is TGTGCCAGCACCCCTGGAACTCTGAACACCGGGGAGCTGTTTTTT. As protein: CASTPGTLNTGELFF.

Turning to this clonotype: The junction shows a germline mismatch at one end, possibly a read error. The V call is TRBV5-1, the J call TRBJ1-2, with TRBD1 as a possible D gene (5 bases). Germline-derived CDR1 and CDR2 are SGHRS and YFSETQ. This CDR3 is 16 amino acids long. CDR3 DNA sequence: TGTGCCAGCAGCTTGGAGGGACTCCAGACGATCTATGGCTACACCTTC. Protein product: CASSLEGLQTIYGYTF.

The chain carries TRBV7-9 and TRBJ1-5, with a weak D call TRBD1 (6 bases). Trimming removed 5 bases at V and 1 base at J, with 9 bases between. The V gene's germline CDR1 is SEHNR and CDR2 FQNEAQ (reference sequence). The CDR3 is 14 residues long. The CDR3 sequence: CASSTGTSNQPQHF. For the CDR3, the DNA is TGTGCCAGCAGCACCGGGACAAGCAATCAGCCCCAGCATTTT.

This clonotype was observed once. The rearrangement links TRBV14 to TRBJ2-2, with no clear D. V was clipped by 4 bases and J by 4 bases, with 10 bases between them. CDR1 SGHDN and CDR2 FVKESK come from the germline V gene. This CDR3 contains 14 residues. The chain's CDR3 is CASSPQASTGELFF. DNA of the CDR3: TGTGCCAGCAGCCCCCAAGCGAGCACCGGGGAGCTGTTTTTT.

The J gene is TRBJ2-7, the V gene TRBV20-1; TRBD2 matches at 11 bases. Germline V gene data show CDR1 as DFQATT and CDR2 as SNEGSKA (reference sequence). V lost 6 bases to trimming and J lost 5 bases; unmatched junction nucleotides: 6. The length of the CDR3 is 13 residues. The chain's CDR3 is CSAQLAGVDEQYF. CDR3 nucleotide sequence: TGCAGTGCCCAACTAGCGGGAGTCGACGAGCAGTACTTC.

This chain joins TRBV11-2 and TRBJ2-1; 13 bases match TRBD2. This CDR3 is built from 16 residues. J lost 9 bases, V lost 5 bases, and 10 bases had no gene match. Germline CDR1 and CDR2: SGHAT and FQNNGV. CDR3: CASSALLAGGPREQFF. For the CDR3, the DNA is TGTGCCAGCAGCGCCCTACTAGCGGGAGGGCCTCGTGAGCAGTTCTTC.

V and J are TRBV7-2 and TRBJ2-7; 7 nucleotides match TRBD2. The germline CDR1 and CDR2 sequences are SGHTA and FQGNSA. The CDR3 is 14 amino acids. With V trimmed by 3 bases and J by 2 bases, 4 bases remained unmatched. The CDR3 DNA sequence: TGTGCCAGCAGCTTTCGGCGGGAGACCTACGAGCAGTACTTC. Amino acid sequence: CASSFRRETYEQYF.

This sequence joins TRBV6-2 or TRBV6-3 and TRBJ2-5, with D hard to call. V shed 8 bases and J shed 3 bases, with 4 bases lying between them. This CDR3 has 10 amino acids. Germline loops: CDR1 MNHEY, CDR2 SVGEGT. The CDR3 bases are TGTGCCAGCGGGGAAGAGACCCAGTACTTC. Translated: CASGEETQYF.

The rearrangement uses TRBV9 and TRBJ1-1; no clear D gene. The germline gives CDR1 SGDLS, CDR2 YYNGEE. Trimming cost V 1 base and J 4 bases, with 11 bases left between them. This CDR3 is 14 amino acids long. The CDR3 bases are TGTGCCAGCAGCGTAATCGGCGCGGGCACTGAAGCTTTCTTT. Translating gives CASSVIGAGTEAFF. Full variable domain (missing parts from reference TRBV9 and TRBJ1-1): DSGVTQTPKHLITATGQRVTLRCSPRSGDLSVYWYQQSLDQGLQFLIQYYNGEERAKGNILERFSAQQFPDLHSELNLSSLELGDSALYFCASSVIGAGTEAFFGQGTRLTVV.

Regarding this clonotype: The junction departs from germline at one end; a sequencing error may be responsible. V is TRBV19 and J is TRBJ2-2; D may be TRBD1 or TRBD2 (6 bases each). The CDR3 runs to 17 residues. Per germline, CDR1 LNHDA and CDR2 SQIVND (reference sequence). This CDR3 reads CASSFIRGQQNTGELSF. CDR3 DNA: TGTGCCAGTAGTTTTATCCGGGGGCAACAGAACACCGGGGAGCTGTCTTTT.

The V call is TRBV6-2 or TRBV6-3, the J call TRBJ1-5; TRBD1 matches at 7 bases. V shed 6 bases and J 6 bases; nucleotides not matched to a gene: 11. The CDR3 runs to 15 residues. The germline CDR1 and CDR2 sequences are MNHEY and SVGEGT. Written as DNA, the CDR3 is TGTGCCAGCAGCCAAAGGACAGGAGGAGGTCAGCCCCAGCATTTT. Encoded protein: CASSQRTGGGQPQHF.

This clonotype has more than one count but fewer than ten. The chain links TRBV28 to TRBJ2-7; maybe TRBD1 (5 bases). This CDR3 has 14 amino acids. CDR1 MDHEN and CDR2 SYDVKM come from the germline V gene. V lost 8 bases to trimming and J lost 5 bases, with 19 bases between them. In DNA form, the CDR3 reads TGTGCCAGCGTCCTGGACATAGGCGGCAACGAGCAGTACTTC. Amino acids: CASVLDIGGNEQYF.

This clonotype was counted only a few times. The chain recombines TRBV28 with TRBJ1-2, with 8 bases fitting TRBD1. CDR1 and CDR2 from the germline V gene are MDHEN and SYDVKM. The CDR3 has 17 residues. V gave up 6 bases and J gave up 4 bases; unmatched junction bases: 16. The CDR3 DNA reads TGTGCCAGCAGCTATGTGGCGACAGGGGCAGCCGGCTATGGCTACACCTTC. It is translated as CASSYVATGAAGYGYTF.

The V gene is TRBV15, the J gene TRBJ2-7; D is undetermined. V dropped 1 base and J dropped 3 bases, with 10 bases sitting between them. Germline V gene data show CDR1 as LNHNV and CDR2 as YYDKDF (reference sequence). This CDR3 has 14 residues. The DNA for the CDR3 is TGTGCCACCAGCAGAGGATTCGGCCGCTACGAGCAGTACTTC. This sequence encodes CATSRGFGRYEQYF.

The gene calls are TRBV4-2 and TRBJ2-3; possible D gene TRBD1, 5 bases. The CDR3 totals 14 residues. Germline V lookup: CDR1 LGHNA, CDR2 YNFKEQ. Between the trimmed V and J ends, which lost 3 bases and 2 bases, there was a span of 9 bases. The CDR3, as DNA: TGTGCCAGCAGCCAGGACACTTTCACAGATACGCAGTATTTT. Its protein product is CASSQDTFTDTQYF.

The chain employs TRBV4-1 and TRBJ2-4; 10 nucleotides align to TRBD1. V shed 0 bases and J 0 bases; nucleotides not matched to a gene: 8. Germline assignment: CDR1 MGHRA and CDR2 YSYEKL. There are 19 residues in the CDR3. Here the CDR3 reads CASSQESGTGAPAKNIQYF. CDR3 sequence (DNA): TGCGCCAGCAGCCAAGAGTCAGGGACAGGGGCTCCAGCCAAAAACATTCAGTACTTC.

This clonotype appeared a few times. The rearrangement joins TRBV19 to TRBJ2-2; TRBD1 matches 7 bases. The CDR3 has 14 residues. In germline, CDR1 is LNHDA, CDR2 SQIVND (reference sequence). Trimming took 7 bases from V and 7 from J; bases not matched to a gene: 9. CDR3 in DNA: TGTGCCAGTACCTTGACAGGGATCGGCGGGGAGCTGTTTTTT. Residues: CASTLTGIGGELFF.

The chain links TRBV6-2 or TRBV6-3 to TRBJ1-5; TRBD1 agrees at 7 bases. In germline, CDR1 is MNHEY, CDR2 SVGEGT. The trim removed 0 bases at V and 5 bases at J, leaving 1 base unmatched. This CDR3 region has 14 residues. The CDR3 nucleotides are TGTGCCAGCAGTTACTCGACAGGGTATCAGCCCCAGCATTTT. Encoded protein: CASSYSTGYQPQHF.

The rearrangement joins TRBV18 to TRBJ2-3; 7 bases map to TRBD2. There are 15 residues in the CDR3. CDR1 KGHSH and CDR2 LQKENI come from the germline V gene. Losses at the gene ends were 5 bases for V and 3 bases for J; bases not matched to a gene: 8. CDR3 protein: CASSVREDLTDTQYF. CDR3 sequence (DNA): TGTGCCAGCTCAGTACGGGAGGATCTGACAGATACGCAGTATTTT. The whole variable domain, remainder taken from reference TRBV18 and TRBJ2-3, is NAGVMQNPRHLVRRRGQEARLRCSPMKGHSHVYWYRQLPEEGLKFMVYLQKENIIDESGMPKERFSAEFPKEGPSILRIQQVVRGDSAAYFCASSVREDLTDTQYFGPGTRLTVL.

In its sample, this clonotype was seen a few times. The chain has TRBV2 and TRBJ1-5; the D is unclear. This CDR3 contains 12 residues. Germline V lookup: CDR1 SNHLY, CDR2 FYNNEI. V was clipped by 3 bases and J by 4 bases, with 4 bases between them. For the CDR3, the DNA is TGTGCCAGCAGTGAGCCAAATCAGCCCCAGCATTTT. It is translated as CASSEPNQPQHF.

The table lists this clonotype with a few counts. This rearrangement joins TRBV19 to TRBJ2-1, with 8 bases lining up with TRBD2. J was trimmed by 8 bases and V by 6 bases; bases with no gene match: 15. The CDR3 length is 16 residues. Germline-derived CDR1 and CDR2 are LNHDA and SQIVND (reference sequence). The DNA for the CDR3 is TGTGCCAGTAGAGACAAAGCGGGAGCATTTATTCATGAGCAGTTCTTC. It codes for CASRDKAGAFIHEQFF.

V gene TRBV5-1 combines with J gene TRBJ1-1, with D uncertain. The CDR3 has 14 residues. V was pared by 2 bases and J by 4 bases, with 12 bases between. Germline CDR1 is SGHRS and CDR2 is YFSETQ. CDR3 loop: CASSLPSGTTEAFF. The CDR3 region has the DNA TGCGCCAGCAGCTTACCGTCGGGTACCACTGAAGCTTTCTTT.

The V and J genes are TRBV14 and TRBJ2-1; the D is unclear. Germline-derived CDR1 and CDR2 are SGHDN and FVKESK. The CDR3 contains 16 residues. V lost 1 base to trimming and J lost 2 bases, with 12 bases between them. This CDR3 reads CASSQGVSLTYNEQFF. The CDR3 region has the DNA TGTGCCAGCAGCCAAGGCGTTTCCCTGACCTACAATGAGCAGTTCTTC.

V gene TRBV3-1 combines with J gene TRBJ2-5, with D perhaps matching TRBD2 (5 bases). Trimming cost V 7 bases and J 3 bases, with 18 bases left between them. CDR1 is LGHDT, CDR2 YNNKEL, per germline (reference sequence). The length of the CDR3 is 15 residues. For the CDR3, the DNA is TGTGCCAGCAACCGTCATAGCGAGAGGAAAGAGACCCAGTACTTC. This sequence encodes CASNRHSERKETQYF.

This clonotype was seen a few times. J is TRBJ1-1 and V is TRBV28, with D possibly being TRBD1 (6 bases). The CDR3 covers 16 residues. The V and J ends lost 8 bases and 0 bases respectively, with 19 bases between them. CDR1 is MDHEN, CDR2 SYDVKM, per germline. The CDR3 sequence is CASRMSTGTMNTEAFF. The CDR3 nucleotides are TGTGCCAGCCGGATGTCGACAGGCACTATGAACACTGAAGCTTTCTTT.

This clonotype was observed a few times. V usage is TRBV28 and J usage is TRBJ2-1; D may be TRBD2 (7 bases). The CDR3 is 16 residues long. Germline values: CDR1 MDHEN, CDR2 SYDVKM. V dropped 6 bases and J dropped 4 bases, with 19 bases sitting between them. This CDR3 reads CASSYRGGGSYNEQFF. CDR3 DNA: TGTGCCAGCAGCTACAGAGGGGGGGGATCATACAATGAGCAGTTCTTC. Combining the CDR3 with reference TRBV28 and TRBJ2-1 gives the whole variable domain DVKVTQSSRYLVKRTGEKVFLECVQDMDHENMFWYRQDPGLGLRLIYFSYDVKMKEKGDIPEGYSVSREKKERFSLILESASTNQTSMYLCASSYRGGGSYNEQFFGPGTRLTVL.

The chain combines TRBV13 with TRBJ1-2; 7 positions match TRBD1. The CDR3 length is 14 residues. CDR1 is PRHDT and CDR2 is FYEKMQ in the germline V gene (reference sequence). With V trimmed by 3 bases and J by 4 bases, 5 bases remained unmatched. In nucleotides, the CDR3 is TGTGCCAGCAGCTTTAGGGGGGACAGCTATGGCTACACCTTC. Amino acid sequence: CASSFRGDSYGYTF.